This T cell receptor beta chain was documented in a study of blood T cell repertoires in COVID-19. At the level of the study: Researchers got acute and convalescent COVID-19 samples from the United States, Italy and Spain.

Original processing methods: Reference gene primer amplification gave estimated nucleated cell counts. Profiled with immunoSEQ multiplex PCR; TCRdb holds only in-frame clones, not every one. That table supplies the V and J calls and clone size; D and trimming were determined from the DNA. The profile shows 200,000 to 250,000 clones, roughly 86% of them singletons. With 2 bases removed from V and 8 bases from J, the gap between germline ends came to 15 bases. The CDR3 runs 14 residues. Germline V gene lookup returns CDR1 SGHVS and CDR2 FQNEAQ. The source material was PBMCs or T cells enriched from blood (not recorded which). This sequence joins TRBV7-8 and TRBJ1-2; possibly TRBD1 for D (5 bases). This receptor was taken from a woman aged 30 to 39 with acute COVID-19. CDR3 loop: CASSLKRTPGGYTF. The CDR3 DNA reads as TGTGCCAGCAGCTTAAAAAGGACACCTGGCGGCTACACCTTC. The entire variable domain, with the rest obtained from reference TRBV7-8 and TRBJ1-2, is as follows: GAGVSQSPRYKVAKRGQDVALRCDPISGHVSLFWYQQALGQGPEFLTYFQNEAQLDKSGLPSDRFFAERPEGSVSTLKIQRTQQEDSAVYLCASSLKRTPGGYTFGSGTRLTVV.